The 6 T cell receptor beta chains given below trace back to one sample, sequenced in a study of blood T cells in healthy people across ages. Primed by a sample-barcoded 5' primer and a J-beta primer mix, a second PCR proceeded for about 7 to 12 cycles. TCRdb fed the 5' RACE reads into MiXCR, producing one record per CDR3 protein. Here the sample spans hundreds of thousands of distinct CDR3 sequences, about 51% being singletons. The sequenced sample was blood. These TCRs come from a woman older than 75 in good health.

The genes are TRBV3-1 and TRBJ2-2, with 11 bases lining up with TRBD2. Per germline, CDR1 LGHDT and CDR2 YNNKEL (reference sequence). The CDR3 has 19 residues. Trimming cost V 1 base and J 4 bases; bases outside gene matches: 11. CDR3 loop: CASSQGTSGLLIGTGELFF. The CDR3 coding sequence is TGTGCCAGCAGCCAAGGGACTAGCGGGCTCCTGATTGGCACCGGGGAGCTGTTTTTT. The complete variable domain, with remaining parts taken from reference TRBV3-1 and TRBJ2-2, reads DTAVSQTPKYLVTQMGNDKSIKCEQNLGHDTMYWYKQDSKKFLKIMFSYNNKELIINETVPNRFSPKSPDKAHLNLHINSLELGDSAVYFCASSQGTSGLLIGTGELFFGEGSRLTVL.

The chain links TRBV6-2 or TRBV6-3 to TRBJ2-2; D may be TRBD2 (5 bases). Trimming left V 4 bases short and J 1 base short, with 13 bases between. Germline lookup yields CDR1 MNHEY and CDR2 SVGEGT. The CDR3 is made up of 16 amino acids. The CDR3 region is CASSSPLLVNTGELFF. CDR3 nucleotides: TGTGCCAGCAGTTCTCCATTACTAGTGAACACCGGGGAGCTGTTTTTT.

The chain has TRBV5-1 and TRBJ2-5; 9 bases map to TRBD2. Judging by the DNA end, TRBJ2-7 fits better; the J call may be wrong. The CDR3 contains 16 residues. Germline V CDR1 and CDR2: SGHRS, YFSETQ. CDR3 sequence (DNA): TGCGCCAGCAGCCCCCTGACTAGCGGAAGCTCCTACGAGCAGTACTTC. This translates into CASSPLTSGSSYEQYF.

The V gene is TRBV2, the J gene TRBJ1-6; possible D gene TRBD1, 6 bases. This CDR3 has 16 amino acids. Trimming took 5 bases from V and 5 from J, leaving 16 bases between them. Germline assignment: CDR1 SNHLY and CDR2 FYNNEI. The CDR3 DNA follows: TGTGCCAGCAGTTTCCGACAAACAGGGCATAATTCACCCCTCCACTTT. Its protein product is CASSFRQTGHNSPLHF.

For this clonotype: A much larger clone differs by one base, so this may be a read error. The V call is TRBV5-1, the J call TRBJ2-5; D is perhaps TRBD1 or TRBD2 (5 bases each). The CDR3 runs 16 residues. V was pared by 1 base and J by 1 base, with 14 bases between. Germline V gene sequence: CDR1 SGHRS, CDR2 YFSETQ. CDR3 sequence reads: CASSLFLEGIQETQYF. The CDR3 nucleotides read TGCGCCAGCAGCTTGTTTTTAGAGGGGATCCAAGAGACCCAGTACTTC.

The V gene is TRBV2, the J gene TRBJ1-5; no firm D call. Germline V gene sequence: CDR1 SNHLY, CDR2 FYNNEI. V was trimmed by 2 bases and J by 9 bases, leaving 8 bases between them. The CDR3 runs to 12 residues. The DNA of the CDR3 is TGTGCCAGCAGTGAACGGGAGGGGCCCCAGCATTTT. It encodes CASSEREGPQHF.